This record concerns one T cell receptor (beta chain) sequence. Germline V CDR1 and CDR2: MNHEY, SVGAGI. Trimming cost V 8 bases and J 4 bases, with 11 bases left between them. The length of the CDR3 is 12 residues. Sequencing used immunoSEQ multiplex PCR; TCRdb keeps in-frame clones, though not all of them. The sample has around 95,000 clones; around four fifths are singletons. These data are taken from a study of control samples from healthy donors and cancer patients. This chain joins TRBV6-5 and TRBJ1-2, with D possibly matching TRBD1 (5 bases). The sample comprised blood. This clonotype originated in a man younger than 45 in good health. Here the CDR3 DNA reads TGTGCCAGCGGAGAGACAGTCTATGGCTACACCTTC. Protein sequence: CASGETVYGYTF.